A single sample is the source of the 29 T cell receptor beta chains below, sequenced in a study of blood T cell repertoires in COVID-19. Clones were sequenced by immunoSEQ multiplex PCR, and TCRdb holds only the in-frame ones, with some missing. The top ten hold 1.4% to 1.5% of the sample, which has 60,000 to 70,000 clones, 80% to 90% seen once. Input material: peripheral blood. The receptors originated from a woman in her fifties or sixties with acute or convalescent COVID-19.

The J gene is TRBJ1-2, the V gene TRBV7-9, with 7 bases lining up with TRBD1. The germline gives CDR1 SEHNR, CDR2 FQNEAQ (reference sequence). This CDR3 comprises 15 residues. The V and J ends lost 2 bases and 8 bases, in that order; junction bases with no gene match: 11. The CDR3 DNA is TGTGCCAGCAGCTTAAGGGAGACAGGGCGCTCCGGCTACACCTTC. Amino acids: CASSLRETGRSGYTF.

This clone was counted a single time. The chain carries TRBV5-4 and TRBJ1-2, with a weak D call TRBD1 (5 bases). The ends were cut back, 4 bases at V and 6 bases at J, with 16 bases in the middle. Germline lookup yields CDR1 SGHNT and CDR2 YYREEE (reference sequence). CDR3 length equals 14 residues. The chain's CDR3 is CASSRDGGVHGYTF. The DNA of the CDR3 is TGTGCCAGCAGCCGCGATGGGGGGGTGCATGGCTACACCTTC. Filled out from reference TRBV5-4 and TRBJ1-2, the complete variable domain reads ETGVTQSPTHLIKTRGQQVTLRCSSQSGHNTVSWYQQALGQGPQFIFQYYREEENGRGNFPPRFSGLQFPNYSSELNVNALELDDSALYLCASSRDGGVHGYTFGSGTRLTVV.

The chain carries TRBV7-2 and TRBJ2-1; 11 bases fit TRBD2. Germline CDR1 SGHTA, CDR2 FQGNSA. The junction had 5 bases not matched to a gene; V was cut back by 5 bases and J by 8 bases. The CDR3 length is 14 residues. The CDR3 DNA reads TGTGCCAGCAGCACTAGCGGGGGTTCGTATGAGCAGTTCTTC. It codes for CASSTSGGSYEQFF.

CDR3 sequence: CASSSGWGGGSYEQYF. For the CDR3, the DNA is TGCGCCAGCAGCTCCGGGTGGGGCGGGGGTTCCTACGAGCAGTACTTC. The V and J genes are TRBV5-1 and TRBJ2-7; TRBD2 aligns across 7 bases. CDR1 is SGHRS, CDR2 YFSETQ, per germline. The CDR3 sequence is 16 residues long. The trim removed 3 bases at V and 1 base at J, leaving 10 bases unmatched.

The chain recombines TRBV16 with TRBJ1-2, with D perhaps matching TRBD1 (5 bases). Per germline, CDR1 KGHSY and CDR2 FQNENV. V was trimmed by 0 bases and J by 3 bases, leaving 11 bases between them. The CDR3 totals 15 residues. The CDR3 spells CASSQSTVRDYGYTF. CDR3 DNA sequence: TGTGCCAGCAGCCAATCGACAGTTAGGGACTATGGCTACACCTTC.

This clone was observed a single time. Here the CDR3 reads CASSLQNGGNYGYTF. The CDR3 DNA follows: TGTGCCAGCAGTTTGCAAAACGGGGGAAACTATGGCTACACCTTC. This rearrangement joins TRBV27 to TRBJ1-2, with TRBD1 as a possible D gene (5 bases). Germline CDR1 reads MNHEY; CDR2 reads SMNVEV (reference sequence). The CDR3 loop spans 15 amino acids. V gave up 3 bases and J gave up 2 bases, with 13 bases separating them.

V is TRBV6-5 and J is TRBJ2-6; D remains unclear. CDR1 is MNHEY, CDR2 SVGAGI, per germline. This CDR3 spans 15 amino acids. V lost 7 bases to trimming and J lost 0 bases, with 10 bases between them. CDR3: CASTTTSSGANVLTF. For the CDR3, the DNA is TGTGCCAGCACGACAACGAGCTCTGGGGCCAACGTCCTGACTTTC.

The chain joins TRBV5-1 to TRBJ1-3; 7 nucleotides agree with TRBD1. V lost 4 bases to trimming and J lost 0 bases; unmatched junction nucleotides: 7. Germline CDR1 reads SGHRS; CDR2 reads YFSETQ. CDR3 length: 16 residues. The CDR3 coding sequence is TGCGCCAGCAGCCTTACAGGGGCCAGCTCTGGAAACACCATATATTTT. This encodes CASSLTGASSGNTIYF.

The chain couples TRBV6-5 to TRBJ1-5; no firm D call. Trimming left V 7 bases short and J 2 bases short, with 12 bases between. Germline V lookup: CDR1 MNHEY, CDR2 SVGAGI. CDR3 length: 14 amino acids. Written as DNA, the CDR3 is TGTGCCAGCACGGACTTTGATCGCAATCAGCCCCAGCATTTT. Its translation: CASTDFDRNQPQHF.

The rearrangement uses TRBV14 and TRBJ2-2, with TRBD1 matching over 9 bases. V gave up 2 bases and J gave up 6 bases; unmatched junction bases: 16. The CDR3 length is 19 residues. CDR1 is SGHDN and CDR2 is FVKESK in the germline V gene. As DNA, the CDR3 is TGTGCCAGCAGCCAAACACCGGGACAGGGTCGTTTCGATTCCGGGGAGCTGTTTTTT. This sequence encodes CASSQTPGQGRFDSGELFF.

The sample holds a few counts of this clone. This chain uses TRBV7-3 with TRBJ2-3; the D gene is possibly TRBD1 (6 bases). V was pared by 2 bases and J by 3 bases, with 12 bases between. Germline assignment: CDR1 SGHTA and CDR2 FQGTGA. The CDR3 loop spans 15 amino acids. The CDR3 bases are TGTGCCAGCAGCTTACAGGGGCCATTAACAGATACGCAGTATTTT. This encodes CASSLQGPLTDTQYF.

This clone occurred once. The V call is TRBV28, the J call TRBJ1-3, with D possibly TRBD1 on 6 matching bases. Germline-derived CDR1 and CDR2 are MDHEN and SYDVKM. The V gene lost 6 bases and the J gene lost 0 bases, with 12 bases spanning the gap. CDR3 length: 15 residues. The CDR3: CASRQGRSSGNTIYF. The DNA of the CDR3 is TGTGCCAGCAGACAGGGACGTTCCTCTGGAAACACCATATATTTT.

This clone was recorded once. The gene calls are TRBV15 and TRBJ2-4, with 10 bases aligning to TRBD2. Trimming removed 4 bases from V and 11 bases from J; junction bases left unmatched: 8. From germline, CDR1 is LNHNV and CDR2 YYDKDF (reference sequence). This CDR3 has 14 residues. CDR3 sequence reads: CATSTRTSGTFQYF. CDR3 DNA sequence: TGTGCCACCAGCACACGGACTAGCGGAACCTTTCAGTACTTC.

The chain joins TRBV7-2 to TRBJ2-3, with 7 bases matching TRBD2. This CDR3 has 16 residues. V lost 3 bases and J lost 3; bases outside the gene matches: 9. CDR1 SGHTA and CDR2 FQGNSA come from the germline V gene. CDR3 in DNA: TGTGCCAGCAGCTTTTCGGCCGGCGGGGGAACAGATACGCAGTATTTT. This sequence encodes CASSFSAGGGTDTQYF.

The chain carries TRBV27 and TRBJ1-2; D remains ambiguous. The CDR3 is 17 amino acids. Germline CDR1 is MNHEY and CDR2 is SMNVEV (reference sequence). V was clipped by 3 bases and J by 4 bases, with 21 bases between them. The CDR3 reads CASSFRSEQYHGYGYTF. Here the CDR3 DNA reads TGTGCCAGCAGTTTTAGATCCGAACAGTATCACGGCTATGGCTACACCTTC.

The chain carries TRBV6-5 and TRBJ2-1, with a tentative D call TRBD2 (5 bases). Trimming took 7 bases from V and 0 from J, leaving 13 bases between them. The CDR3 runs 15 residues. Germline CDR1 reads MNHEY; CDR2 reads SVGAGI. CDR3 in DNA: TGTGCCAGCATCGAATGGGAGAGCTCCTACAATGAGCAGTTCTTC. Its translation is CASIEWESSYNEQFF.

This rearrangement joins TRBV19 to TRBJ2-7; 7 bases agree with TRBD1. CDR3 length: 14 amino acids. Trimming cost V 5 bases and J 1 base; bases outside gene matches: 5. Germline V gives CDR1 LNHDA, CDR2 SQIVND (reference sequence). The CDR3 DNA reads TGTGCCAGTAGTGTAGGGACAGTTTCCTACGAGCAGTACTTC. Its protein product is CASSVGTVSYEQYF.

This clone has more than one count but fewer than ten. The chain recombines TRBV5-5 with TRBJ1-2; D is possibly TRBD1 (5 bases). CDR1 SGHKS and CDR2 YYEKEE come from the germline V gene (reference sequence). CDR3 length: 14 residues. V lost 2 bases and J lost 4, with 12 bases in between. CDR3 region: CASSFLDTFYGYTF. The CDR3 region has the DNA TGTGCCAGCAGCTTTCTGGACACCTTCTATGGCTACACCTTC. Variable domain in full (rest from reference TRBV5-5 and TRBJ1-2): DAGVTQSPTHLIKTRGQQVTLRCSPISGHKSVSWYQQVLGQGPQFIFQYYEKEERGRGNFPDRFSARQFPNYSSELNVNALLLGDSALYLCASSFLDTFYGYTFGSGTRLTVV.

This chain links TRBV6-5 with TRBJ1-2; TRBD1 matches at 7 bases. The V gene end was trimmed by 4 bases and the J gene end by 2 bases; junction bases not matched to a gene: 7. The germline V gene encodes CDR1 MNHEY and CDR2 SVGAGI. The CDR3 is 15 residues long. The CDR3, as DNA: TGTGCCAGCAGTTTGACCGGGACAGTGAACTATGGCTACACCTTC. Its protein is CASSLTGTVNYGYTF.

The J gene is TRBJ2-1, the V gene TRBV4-1, with 11 bases that match TRBD1. V dropped 4 bases and J dropped 10; count of bases not matched to a gene: 12. The CDR3 sequence is 16 residues long. CDR1 is MGHRA, CDR2 YSYEKL, per germline. In nucleotides, the CDR3 is TGCGCCAGCAGCCTTACCGGGACAGGGGGGAATAGGGAGCAGTTCTTC. Translated: CASSLTGTGGNREQFF.

The chain links TRBV28 to TRBJ2-6; 7 nucleotides agree with TRBD1. CDR3 length equals 15 residues. Germline CDR1 is MDHEN and CDR2 is SYDVKM. Trimming at V came to 3 bases and at J to 1 base, leaving 0 bases not matched to a gene. The CDR3 loop reads CASSLTGSGANVLTF. DNA of the CDR3: TGTGCCAGCAGTTTGACAGGGTCTGGGGCCAACGTCCTGACTTTC.

The chain recombines TRBV3-1 (or the pseudogene TRBV3-2) with TRBJ2-3, with D maybe TRBD2 (5 bases). This CDR3 spans 15 amino acids. V shed 1 base and J shed 4 bases, with 12 bases lying between them. Looked up from germline, CDR1 is LGHDT and CDR2 is YNNKEL (reference sequence). The CDR3 loop is CASSQGWLASDTQYF. CDR3 nucleotides: TGTGCCAGCAGCCAAGGGTGGCTAGCCTCAGATACGCAGTATTTT.

This clone was seen only once. The CDR3 loop is CASSSDRILHLSNQPQHF. The CDR3 coding sequence is TGCGCCAGCAGCTCGGACAGGATTCTGCACCTGAGCAATCAGCCCCAGCATTTT. The J gene is TRBJ1-5, the V gene TRBV5-1, with 7 nucleotides matching TRBD1. The CDR3 runs to 18 residues. Germline-derived CDR1 and CDR2 are SGHRS and YFSETQ. V shed 3 bases and J 1 base; nucleotides not matched to a gene: 13.

This chain uses TRBV11-2 with TRBJ2-2; 7 positions match TRBD2. CDR1 is SGHAT, CDR2 FQNNGV, per germline. This CDR3 is 15 amino acids long. After removal of 6 bases from V and 3 bases from J, the junction contained 7 bases not matched to a gene. CDR3 nucleotides: TGTGCCAGCAGACCCCCGGGACTACACACCGGGGAGCTGTTTTTT. Protein sequence: CASRPPGLHTGELFF. The whole variable domain, filled in from reference TRBV11-2 and TRBJ2-2, reads EAGVAQSPRYKIIEKRQSVAFWCNPISGHATLYWYQQILGQGPKLLIQFQNNGVVDDSQLPKDRFSAERLKGVDSTLKIQPAKLEDSAVYLCASRPPGLHTGELFFGEGSRLTVL.

The rearrangement joins TRBV14 to TRBJ1-2, with 8 bases fitting TRBD1. The trim removed 1 base at V and 5 bases at J, leaving 15 bases unmatched. The CDR3 is 18 residues long. Germline CDR1 is SGHDN and CDR2 is FVKESK. For the CDR3, the DNA is TGTGCCAGCAGCCAAGCCGACAGGGGAGTTGCGAGCGTTTATGGCTACACCTTC. Its translation: CASSQADRGVASVYGYTF. Using reference TRBV14 and TRBJ1-2 for the parts outside the CDR3, the full variable domain is EAGVTQFPSHSVIEKGQTVTLRCDPISGHDNLYWYRRVMGKEIKFLLHFVKESKQDESGMPNNRFLAERTGGTYSTLKVQPAELEDSGVYFCASSQADRGVASVYGYTFGSGTRLTVV.

The rearrangement joins TRBV5-4 to TRBJ2-3; 7 bases align to TRBD1. Germline V gene sequence: CDR1 SGHNT, CDR2 YYREEE (reference sequence). Germline trimming cut 4 bases from V and 2 bases from J; bases unmatched to any gene: 10. This CDR3 comprises 16 residues. The CDR3 nucleotides read TGTGCCAGCAGCGCAGACAGGGTCCGGACCACAGATACGCAGTATTTT. Protein: CASSADRVRTTDTQYF.

This clone was counted a single time. The rearrangement uses TRBV5-1 and TRBJ2-1, with 10 bases matching TRBD1. The CDR3 consists of 16 residues. Germline loops: CDR1 SGHRS, CDR2 YFSETQ. Trimming at V came to 4 bases and at J to 9 bases, leaving 13 bases not matched to a gene. CDR3 sequence (DNA): TGCGCCAGCAGCGTACGACAGGGGGCGAATCTCGGTGAGCAGTTCTTC. It encodes CASSVRQGANLGEQFF.

The CDR3 sequence: CASIRGLYETQYF. CDR3 nucleotide sequence: TGTGCCAGCATCCGCGGCCTTTACGAGACCCAGTACTTC. The V gene is TRBV6-5, the J gene TRBJ2-5, with D hard to call. Germline V gives CDR1 MNHEY, CDR2 SVGAGI. The V and J ends lost 7 bases and 5 bases respectively, with 14 bases between them. This CDR3 comprises 13 residues.

The chain is built from TRBV6-5 and TRBJ2-7, with 9 bases that match TRBD1. This CDR3 spans 15 amino acids. V trimming: 6 bases; J trimming: 2 bases; junction bases outside the gene matches: 8. Germline lookup yields CDR1 MNHEY and CDR2 SVGAGI. The CDR3 DNA reads TGTGCCAGCAGAACCGGGACAGGGAGCACCTACGAGCAGTACTTC. Its translation is CASRTGTGSTYEQYF.